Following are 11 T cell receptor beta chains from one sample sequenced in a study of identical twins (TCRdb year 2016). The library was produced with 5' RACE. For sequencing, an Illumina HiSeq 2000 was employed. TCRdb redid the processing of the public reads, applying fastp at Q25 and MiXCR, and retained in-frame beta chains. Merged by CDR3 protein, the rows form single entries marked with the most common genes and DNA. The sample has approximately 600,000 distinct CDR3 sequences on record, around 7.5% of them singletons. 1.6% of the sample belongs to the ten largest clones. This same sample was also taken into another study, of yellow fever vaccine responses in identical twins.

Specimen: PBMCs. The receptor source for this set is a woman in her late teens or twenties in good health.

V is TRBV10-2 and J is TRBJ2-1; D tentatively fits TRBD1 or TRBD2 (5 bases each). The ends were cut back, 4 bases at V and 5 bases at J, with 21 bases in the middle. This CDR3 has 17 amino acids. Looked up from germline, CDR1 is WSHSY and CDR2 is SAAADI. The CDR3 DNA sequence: TGCGCCAGCAGTGGGCGTGTCCCCTCGGGGACCCACAATGAGCAGTTCTTC. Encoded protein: CASSGRVPSGTHNEQFF.

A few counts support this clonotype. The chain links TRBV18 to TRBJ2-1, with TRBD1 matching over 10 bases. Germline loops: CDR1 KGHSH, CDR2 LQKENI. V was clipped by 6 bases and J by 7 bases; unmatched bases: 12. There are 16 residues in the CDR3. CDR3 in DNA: TGTGCCAGCTCGCCGACCGGGACAGGGGTAGGGAATGAGCAGTTCTTC. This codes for CASSPTGTGVGNEQFF. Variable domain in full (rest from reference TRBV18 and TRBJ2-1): NAGVMQNPRHLVRRRGQEARLRCSPMKGHSHVYWYRQLPEEGLKFMVYLQKENIIDESGMPKERFSAEFPKEGPSILRIQQVVRGDSAAYFCASSPTGTGVGNEQFFGPGTRLTVL.

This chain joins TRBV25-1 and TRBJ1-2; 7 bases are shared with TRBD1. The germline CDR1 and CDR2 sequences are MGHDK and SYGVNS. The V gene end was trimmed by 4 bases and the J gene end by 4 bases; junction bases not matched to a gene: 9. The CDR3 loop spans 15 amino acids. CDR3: CASSVWDSEVYGYTF. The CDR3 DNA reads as TGTGCCAGCAGTGTTTGGGACAGCGAAGTCTATGGCTACACCTTC.

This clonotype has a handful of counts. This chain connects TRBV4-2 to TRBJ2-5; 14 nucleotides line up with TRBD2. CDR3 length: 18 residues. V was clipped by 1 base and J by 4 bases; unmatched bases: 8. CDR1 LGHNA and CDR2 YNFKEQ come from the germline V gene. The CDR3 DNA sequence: TGTGCCAGCAGCCAAGGTGGGACTAGCGGGAGATGGGGAGAGACCCAGTACTTC. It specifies CASSQGGTSGRWGETQYF.

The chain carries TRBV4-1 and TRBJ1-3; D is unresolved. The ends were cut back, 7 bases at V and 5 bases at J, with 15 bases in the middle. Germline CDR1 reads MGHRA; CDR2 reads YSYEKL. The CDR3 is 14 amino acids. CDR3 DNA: TGCGCCAGCAAAGACCTCATGAGACGAAACACCATATATTTT. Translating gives CASKDLMRRNTIYF.

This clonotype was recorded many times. CDR3 nucleotides: TGTGCCAGCAGTTACCGGCTAGCGGGGGATTCTACTGAGCAGTTCTTC. It is translated as CASSYRLAGDSTEQFF. The chain uses TRBV6-5 and TRBJ2-1, with 10 bases that match TRBD2. After removal of 2 bases from V and 9 bases from J, the junction contained 10 bases not matched to a gene. The germline V gene has CDR1 MNHEY and CDR2 SVGAGI. CDR3 length equals 16 residues.

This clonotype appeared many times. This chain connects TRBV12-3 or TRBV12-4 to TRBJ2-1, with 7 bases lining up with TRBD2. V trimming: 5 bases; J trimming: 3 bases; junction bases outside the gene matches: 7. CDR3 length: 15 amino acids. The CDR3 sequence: CASSGGSGNYNEQFF. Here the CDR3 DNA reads TGTGCCAGCAGTGGGGGGAGCGGGAACTACAATGAGCAGTTCTTC.

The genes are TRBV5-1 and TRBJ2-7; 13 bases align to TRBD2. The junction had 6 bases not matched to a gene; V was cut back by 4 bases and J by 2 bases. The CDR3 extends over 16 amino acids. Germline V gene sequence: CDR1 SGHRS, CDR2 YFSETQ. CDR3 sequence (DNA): TGCGCCAGCAGCAGGACTAGCGGGGGACCAACCTACGAGCAGTACTTC. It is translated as CASSRTSGGPTYEQYF.

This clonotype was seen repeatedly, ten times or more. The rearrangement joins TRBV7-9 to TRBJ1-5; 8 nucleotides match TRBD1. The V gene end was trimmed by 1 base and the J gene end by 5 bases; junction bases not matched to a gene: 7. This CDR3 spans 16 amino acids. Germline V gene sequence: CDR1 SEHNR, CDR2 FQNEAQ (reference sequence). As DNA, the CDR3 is TGTGCCAGCAGCTTAGTATTGGGCAGGGGGCATCAGCCCCAGCATTTT. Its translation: CASSLVLGRGHQPQHF.

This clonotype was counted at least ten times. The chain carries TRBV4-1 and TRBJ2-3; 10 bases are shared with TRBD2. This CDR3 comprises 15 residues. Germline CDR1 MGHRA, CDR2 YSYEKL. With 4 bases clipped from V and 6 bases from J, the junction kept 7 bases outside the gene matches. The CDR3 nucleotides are TGCGCCAGCAGCCCGGTGGTAGCGGGAGGTGATACGCAGTATTTT. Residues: CASSPVVAGGDTQYF.

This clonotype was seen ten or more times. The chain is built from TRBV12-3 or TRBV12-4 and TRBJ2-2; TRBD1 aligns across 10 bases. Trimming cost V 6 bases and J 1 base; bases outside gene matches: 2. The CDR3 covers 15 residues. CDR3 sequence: CASRGTGENTGELFF. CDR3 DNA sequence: TGTGCCAGCAGGGGGACAGGGGAGAACACCGGGGAGCTGTTTTTT.